The source of this TCR beta chain is a study of blood T cell repertoires in COVID-19. This clone has a single count. Libraries were prepared by immunoSEQ multiplex PCR; TCRdb keeps only in-frame clonotypes and omits some of them. The table includes about 320,000 clones, about 92% detected once. This CDR3 region has 13 residues. Germline CDR1 MGHRA, CDR2 YSYEKL. The V gene lost 1 base and the J gene lost 4 bases, with 5 bases spanning the gap. The TCR sequence derives from a man aged 60 to 69 who had recovered from COVID-19. V usage is TRBV4-1 and J usage is TRBJ1-3, with D hard to call. Sequencing was performed on PBMCs or T cells enriched from blood (not recorded which). The CDR3 loop reads CASSQGQGNTIYF. The CDR3 nucleotides read TGCGCCAGCAGCCAAGGTCAGGGAAACACCATATATTTT.